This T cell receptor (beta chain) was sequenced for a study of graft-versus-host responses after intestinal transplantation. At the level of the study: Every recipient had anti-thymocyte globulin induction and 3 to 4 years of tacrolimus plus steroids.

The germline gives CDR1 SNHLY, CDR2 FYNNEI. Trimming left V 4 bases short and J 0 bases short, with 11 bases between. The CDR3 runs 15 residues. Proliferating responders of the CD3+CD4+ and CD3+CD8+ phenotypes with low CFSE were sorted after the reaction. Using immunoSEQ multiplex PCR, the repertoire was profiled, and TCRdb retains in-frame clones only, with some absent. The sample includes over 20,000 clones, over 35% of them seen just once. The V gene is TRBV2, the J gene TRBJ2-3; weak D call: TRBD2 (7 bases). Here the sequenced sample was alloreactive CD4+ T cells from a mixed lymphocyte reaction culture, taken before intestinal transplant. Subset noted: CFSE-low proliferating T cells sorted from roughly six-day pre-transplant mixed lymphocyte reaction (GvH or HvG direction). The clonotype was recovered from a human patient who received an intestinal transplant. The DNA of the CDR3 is TGTGCCAGCAGTGTGCGGGGGCTAAGCACAGATACGCAGTATTTT. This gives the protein CASSVRGLSTDTQYF.